Following are 27 T cell receptor beta chains from one sample sequenced in a study of cytomegalovirus exposure and HLA in healthy donors. 13 Jbeta primers and 60 Vbeta primers were used for the PCR. Produced via immunoSEQ multiplex PCR; TCRdb's table is partial and in-frame only. Found here are tens of thousands of clones, about 67% of them singletons; the top ten hold around 2.3%. Input material: PBMCs. The receptor source for this set is a young man in good health and CMV-seronegative.

The rearrangement uses TRBV4-1 and TRBJ1-1, with D perhaps matching TRBD1 (5 bases). The CDR3 runs to 16 residues. Germline V gene sequence: CDR1 MGHRA, CDR2 YSYEKL. Trimming left V 0 bases short and J 5 bases short, with 16 bases between. The CDR3 DNA follows: TGCGCCAGCAGCCAAGAATTTCGGCCGGGGGAAACTGAAGCTTTCTTT. Amino acids: CASSQEFRPGETEAFF.

V is TRBV29-1 and J is TRBJ2-1; D might be TRBD2 (6 bases). Trimming left V 7 bases short and J 7 bases short, with 8 bases between. From germline, CDR1 is SQVTM and CDR2 ANQGSEA. CDR3 length: 10 residues. DNA of the CDR3: TGCAGCGGGGGGGTTAATGAGCAGTTCTTC. As protein: CSGGVNEQFF.

This sequence joins TRBV27 and TRBJ1-5; 7 bases fit TRBD1. Germline CDR1 is MNHEY and CDR2 is SMNVEV (reference sequence). CDR3 length equals 14 residues. Trimming took 4 bases from V and 6 from J; bases not matched to a gene: 6. This CDR3 reads CASSSAQGSQPQHF. CDR3 in DNA: TGTGCCAGCAGTTCCGCACAGGGGAGTCAGCCCCAGCATTTT.

The gene calls are TRBV25-1 and TRBJ2-7; TRBD1 is a possible D gene (6 bases). With 4 bases removed from V and 4 bases from J, the gap between germline ends came to 17 bases. Germline CDR1 and CDR2: MGHDK and SYGVNS. There are 15 residues in the CDR3. For the CDR3, the DNA is TGTGCCAGCAGTGCCGGTAGGGGGTCGGGGTACGAGCAGTACTTC. This translates into CASSAGRGSGYEQYF.

This clone was observed once. The chain joins TRBV7-9 to TRBJ2-1, with 7 positions matching TRBD1. The CDR3 loop spans 13 amino acids. V lost 5 bases and J lost 5; bases outside the gene matches: 3. CDR1 and CDR2 from the germline V gene are SEHNR and FQNEAQ (reference sequence). The CDR3 DNA reads as TGTGCCAGCAGCCGGACAGGTAACAATGAGCAGTTCTTC. This sequence encodes CASSRTGNNEQFF.

This sequence joins TRBV30 and TRBJ2-7; the D is unclear. The CDR3 is made up of 13 amino acids. V lost 0 bases and J 4 bases, leaving 10 bases between the germline ends. CDR1 is GTSNPN, CDR2 SVGIG, per germline (reference sequence). CDR3 sequence reads: CAWSVGRWYEQYF. Here the CDR3 DNA reads TGTGCCTGGAGTGTAGGCAGGTGGTACGAGCAGTACTTC. The full variable domain, rest sourced from reference TRBV30 and TRBJ2-7, is SQTIHQWPATLVQPVGSPLSLECTVEGTSNPNLYWYRQAAGRGLQLLFYSVGIGQISSEVPQNLSASRPQDRQFILSSKKLLLSDSGFYLCAWSVGRWYEQYFGPGTRLTVT.

This chain links TRBV18 with TRBJ2-5; the D gene is possibly TRBD1 (5 bases). CDR3 length: 14 residues. Germline CDR1 is KGHSH and CDR2 is LQKENI. Between the trimmed V and J ends, which lost 6 bases and 2 bases, there was a span of 13 bases. CDR3 amino acids: CASSPFQGQETQYF. As DNA, the CDR3 is TGTGCCAGCTCGCCCTTCCAGGGACAAGAGACCCAGTACTTC. Full variable domain (missing parts from reference TRBV18 and TRBJ2-5): NAGVMQNPRHLVRRRGQEARLRCSPMKGHSHVYWYRQLPEEGLKFMVYLQKENIIDESGMPKERFSAEFPKEGPSILRIQQVVRGDSAAYFCASSPFQGQETQYFGPGTRLLVL.

This clone has just a few counts. V and J are TRBV5-1 and TRBJ2-3; TRBD1 matches at 11 bases. The CDR3 is made up of 14 amino acids. The J segment lost 4 bases and the V segment lost 6 bases, leaving 4 bases of the junction unmatched. Germline V gives CDR1 SGHRS, CDR2 YFSETQ. The CDR3 sequence is CASKPGQGADTQYF. The CDR3 DNA follows: TGCGCCAGCAAGCCGGGACAGGGGGCAGATACGCAGTATTTT. The variable domain in full, completed from reference TRBV5-1 and TRBJ2-3, reads KAGVTQTPRYLIKTRGQQVTLSCSPISGHRSVSWYQQTPGQGLQFLFEYFSETQRNKGNFPGRFSGRQFSNSRSEMNVSTLELGDSALYLCASKPGQGADTQYFGPGTRLTVL.

This chain uses TRBV13 with TRBJ2-7; 7 nucleotides align to TRBD2. The V gene end was trimmed by 6 bases and the J gene end by 2 bases; junction bases not matched to a gene: 10. Germline CDR1 reads PRHDT; CDR2 reads FYEKMQ (reference sequence). The CDR3 loop spans 15 amino acids. The chain's CDR3 is CASSSVTGGTYEQYF. In DNA, the CDR3 is TGTGCCAGCAGTTCCGTCACGGGAGGTACCTACGAGCAGTACTTC. Full variable domain (remainder filled in from reference TRBV13 and TRBJ2-7): AAGVIQSPRHLIKEKRETATLKCYPIPRHDTVYWYQQGPGQDPQFLISFYEKMQSDKGSIPDRFSAQQFSDYHSELNMSSLELGDSALYFCASSSVTGGTYEQYFGPGTRLTVT.

The rearrangement joins TRBV2 to TRBJ2-1; 9 bases align to TRBD2. The CDR3 loop spans 15 amino acids. Trimming removed 4 bases from V and 2 bases from J; junction bases left unmatched: 3. Per germline, CDR1 SNHLY and CDR2 FYNNEI. In DNA, the CDR3 is TGTGCCAGCAGTGGGAGCGGGGGGACCTACAATGAGCAGTTCTTC. This codes for CASSGSGGTYNEQFF. Based on the CDR3 plus reference TRBV2 and TRBJ2-1, the full variable domain is EPEVTQTPSHQVTQMGQEVILRCVPISNHLYFYWYRQILGQKVEFLVSFYNNEISEKSEIFDDQFSVERPDGSNFTLKIRSTKLEDSAMYFCASSGSGGTYNEQFFGPGTRLTVL.

In this sample, this clone turned up once. The CDR3 region is CALQTSGSYNEQFF. The CDR3 nucleotides are TGTGCCTTACAGACTAGCGGGAGCTACAATGAGCAGTTCTTC. The gene calls are TRBV2 and TRBJ2-1, with 12 bases that match TRBD2. The germline CDR1 and CDR2 sequences are SNHLY and FYNNEI. The CDR3 is made up of 14 amino acids. The trim removed 11 bases at V and 3 bases at J, leaving 5 bases unmatched.

This clone appeared a few times. This chain joins TRBV7-6 and TRBJ1-3; D possibly corresponds to TRBD1 (6 bases). CDR3 length: 15 residues. CDR1 is SGHVS and CDR2 is FNYEAQ in the germline V gene. With 1 base removed from V and 3 bases from J, the gap between germline ends came to 10 bases. The CDR3: CASSLGAGDGNTIYF. The CDR3 region has the DNA TGTGCCAGCAGCTTAGGGGCAGGGGATGGAAACACCATATATTTT.

The rearrangement links TRBV5-1 to TRBJ2-7; TRBD2 matches 12 bases. The CDR3 loop spans 19 amino acids. Trimming at V came to 0 bases and at J to 1 base, leaving 11 bases not matched to a gene. Germline CDR1 reads SGHRS; CDR2 reads YFSETQ. CDR3 sequence reads: CASSLAGLAGGFQSYEQYF. The CDR3 nucleotides read TGCGCCAGCAGCTTGGCCGGCCTAGCGGGAGGGTTTCAATCCTACGAGCAGTACTTC. Based on the CDR3 plus reference TRBV5-1 and TRBJ2-7, the full variable domain is KAGVTQTPRYLIKTRGQQVTLSCSPISGHRSVSWYQQTPGQGLQFLFEYFSETQRNKGNFPGRFSGRQFSNSRSEMNVSTLELGDSALYLCASSLAGLAGGFQSYEQYFGPGTRLTVT.

The chain is built from TRBV9 and TRBJ2-3; D may be TRBD2 (7 bases). CDR1 is SGDLS, CDR2 YYNGEE, per germline. This CDR3 is 15 amino acids long. Trimming took 2 bases from V and 4 from J, leaving 14 bases between them. CDR3 sequence reads: CASSVWEGGPDTQYF. The CDR3 DNA reads TGTGCCAGCAGCGTGTGGGAGGGGGGACCAGATACGCAGTATTTT.

The rearrangement links TRBV9 to TRBJ1-2; D unclear. Germline CDR1 reads SGDLS; CDR2 reads YYNGEE. There are 13 residues in the CDR3. V gave up 0 bases and J gave up 8 bases, with 11 bases separating them. As DNA, the CDR3 is TGTGCCAGCAGCGTAGGAGGGTCGGAAGGCTACACCTTC. Protein product: CASSVGGSEGYTF. Supplemented by reference TRBV9 and TRBJ1-2, the full variable domain reads DSGVTQTPKHLITATGQRVTLRCSPRSGDLSVYWYQQSLDQGLQFLIQYYNGEERAKGNILERFSAQQFPDLHSELNLSSLELGDSALYFCASSVGGSEGYTFGSGTRLTVV.

The rearrangement uses TRBV10-3 and TRBJ1-1, with a possible D match to TRBD1 (5 bases). The V end was cut by 3 bases, the J end by 1 base, with 9 bases between. The germline V gene has CDR1 ENHRY and CDR2 SYGVKD. CDR3 length: 14 amino acids. Here the CDR3 DNA reads TGTGCCATCAGTGACGGGGGATCGAACACTGAAGCTTTCTTT. Translating it yields CAISDGGSNTEAFF.

The rearrangement joins TRBV30 to TRBJ2-2; D perhaps matches TRBD2 (5 bases). Trimming took 2 bases from V and 3 from J, leaving 13 bases between them. Looked up from germline, CDR1 is GTSNPN and CDR2 is SVGIG (reference sequence). The CDR3 spans 15 residues. CDR3 region: CAWSREGSDTGELFF. Here the CDR3 DNA reads TGTGCCTGGAGTCGCGAGGGATCCGACACCGGGGAGCTGTTTTTT. The variable domain in full, with the rest retrieved from reference TRBV30 and TRBJ2-2, is SQTIHQWPATLVQPVGSPLSLECTVEGTSNPNLYWYRQAAGRGLQLLFYSVGIGQISSEVPQNLSASRPQDRQFILSSKKLLLSDSGFYLCAWSREGSDTGELFFGEGSRLTVL.

The chain has TRBV7-2 and TRBJ1-3, with D unclear. Per germline, CDR1 SGHTA and CDR2 FQGNSA. The CDR3 covers 14 residues. V gave up 6 bases and J gave up 1 base, with 10 bases separating them. The CDR3 protein is CASRSRRSGNTIYF. The CDR3, as DNA: TGTGCCAGCAGGTCCCGGAGATCTGGAAACACCATATATTTT.

In its sample, this clone was seen once. This sequence joins TRBV6-5 and TRBJ2-3, with 9 bases aligning to TRBD1. V was pared by 6 bases and J by 7 bases, with 8 bases of the junction left unmatched. The CDR3 contains 14 residues. Germline values: CDR1 MNHEY, CDR2 SVGAGI. For the CDR3, the DNA is TGTGCCAGCAGACCCGACAGGGGGAGGCATACGCAGTATTTT. This encodes CASRPDRGRHTQYF.

This sequence joins TRBV5-1 and TRBJ2-7; possibly TRBD1 for D (6 bases). This CDR3 is built from 15 residues. The germline V and J ends were trimmed by 0 bases and 5 bases, with 15 bases remaining between them. Per germline, CDR1 SGHRS and CDR2 YFSETQ. The CDR3 spells CASSLAGQQYDEQYF. The CDR3 region has the DNA TGCGCCAGCAGCTTGGCAGGACAGCAGTACGACGAGCAGTACTTC.

The V call is TRBV30, the J call TRBJ2-5, with 9 bases lining up with TRBD1. The DNA end is a closer match to TRBJ2-7, so the J assignment may be wrong. Germline CDR1 reads GTSNPN; CDR2 reads SVGIG (reference sequence). The CDR3 runs to 14 residues. CDR3 protein: CAWSPGQGVYEQYF. The CDR3, as DNA: TGTGCCTGGAGCCCGGGACAGGGTGTCTACGAGCAGTACTTC.

The V call is TRBV29-1, the J call TRBJ2-2; tentative D call: TRBD2 (6 bases). With 7 bases removed from V and 3 bases from J, the gap between germline ends came to 21 bases. The CDR3 covers 16 residues. CDR1 SQVTM and CDR2 ANQGSEA come from the germline V gene. The DNA for the CDR3 is TGCAGCGCCCAGCCGGCGACGGGGACTCACACCGGGGAGCTGTTTTTT. Its protein product is CSAQPATGTHTGELFF.

This chain connects TRBV2 to TRBJ2-1, with D maybe TRBD2 (6 bases). Trimming took off 6 bases at V and 6 bases at J, with 12 bases between the two ends. The CDR3 consists of 13 residues. Germline CDR1 and CDR2: SNHLY and FYNNEI. The CDR3 DNA reads TGTGCCAGCAGGGCGGGACTCGTCAATGAGCAGTTCTTC. Translated, it gives CASRAGLVNEQFF.

The chain links TRBV7-3 to TRBJ1-1; D not resolved. V gave up 2 bases and J gave up 1 base, with 11 bases separating them. Germline CDR1 is SGHTA and CDR2 is FQGTGA. The length of the CDR3 is 15 residues. CDR3 loop: CASSLVPLPNTEAFF. The CDR3 nucleotides read TGTGCCAGCAGCTTAGTTCCACTCCCGAACACTGAAGCTTTCTTT.

About this clone: Other DNA sequences from this sample encode an identical CDR3 as well. This chain joins TRBV29-1 and TRBJ2-7, with 11 nucleotides matching TRBD2. CDR1 and CDR2 (germline): SQVTM, ANQGSEA. Germline trimming cut 2 bases from V and 0 bases from J; bases unmatched to any gene: 0. This CDR3 has 14 amino acids. The CDR3 coding sequence is TGCAGCGTTGAACTAGCGGGAGGCTCCTACGAGCAGTACTTC. Translating it yields CSVELAGGSYEQYF.

V gene TRBV6-5 combines with J gene TRBJ1-5, with D perhaps matching TRBD1 (6 bases). V gave up 2 bases and J gave up 4 bases, with 9 bases separating them. The CDR3 has 14 residues. Germline assignment: CDR1 MNHEY and CDR2 SVGAGI. CDR3 sequence reads: CASSYKGGNQPQHF. CDR3 sequence (DNA): TGTGCCAGCAGTTACAAGGGGGGGAATCAGCCCCAGCATTTT.

This chain joins TRBV5-6 and TRBJ2-1, with TRBD2 matching 11 bases. J lost 8 bases, V lost 4 bases, and 11 bases had no gene match. The germline V gene has CDR1 SGHDT and CDR2 YYEEEE. This CDR3 spans 16 amino acids. The CDR3 nucleotides read TGTGCCAGCAGCCCCGTTACTAGCGGGAGCTTCCATGAGCAGTTCTTC. Translation: CASSPVTSGSFHEQFF. The whole variable domain, filled in from reference TRBV5-6 and TRBJ2-1, reads DAGVTQSPTHLIKTRGQQVTLRCSPKSGHDTVSWYQQALGQGPQFIFQYYEEEERQRGNFPDRFSGHQFPNYSSELNVNALLLGDSALYLCASSPVTSGSFHEQFFGPGTRLTVL.